Here is one T cell receptor (beta chain) with its context. This clonotype has only one observation. The antigen it binds to is not known. Per-base qualities were not stored, and no clone one base away is much larger. A single read makes a weak case. These data originate in a study of CD8 T cells in Susac syndrome (dated by TCRdb to 2018 to 2020). Background on the whole study: Whether CD8+ T cell activation and differentiation in Susac syndrome was antigen driven was tested using repertoire sequencing.

High-throughput TCR beta sequencing profiled peripheral blood CD8+ and CD4+ T cells from healthy donors, Susac syndrome patients and multiple sclerosis patients. Multiple sclerosis controls were treatment-naive patients with stable or active relapsing-remitting disease fulfilling revised McDonald criteria. Bulk CD8+ and CD4+ T cells were purified by magnetic negative isolation, whereas CD8+ TEMRA cells were enriched by FACS. Blood was drawn into EDTA tubes, processed within 24 hours, and PBMCs were isolated by density gradient centrifugation. PBMCs intended for TCR sequencing were cryopreserved in liquid nitrogen and thawed later in a water bath at 37 degrees C. A purity of at least 90% was achieved for sorted or isolated CD4+, CD8+ and CD8+ TEMRA cells. Overall study results and their limits: The number of individuals in the TCR sequencing and HLA analysis was recognized as being relatively small.

Per the germline V gene, SGDLS is the CDR1 and YYNGEE is the CDR2. V gives up 10 bases and J gives up 4 bases, and the segment between their germline ends measures 17 bases. The CDR3 has 13 amino acids, counting the end cysteine and phenylalanine. The read is trimmed to its CDR3 DNA, 39 bases read in frame from base 1. RNA was extracted using the RNeasy kit, and roughly 0.5 to 1 ug of the RNA was reverse transcribed with random hexamers. TCR beta CDR3 regions were amplified with the immunoSEQ multiplex PCR assay covering 54 Vbeta and 13 Jbeta segments. PCR amplification bias was corrected by using a synthetic template baseline for primer optimization and computational correction. In the source study's methods: Only productive sequences were kept, with reads annotated to V, D and J genes according to IMGT and analyzed in immunoSEQ Analyzer. To calculate clonality, Shannon entropy was normalized by log2 of the number of productive unique sequences and then subtracted from one. Public and private clones were assessed among the 100 most prevalent clones of each patient and control. A clone was defined as Susac-specific if it was absent from the healthy and MS cohorts, from roughly 990 published viral clones and from other ImmuneACCESS disease sequences. In TCRdb, the public reads were trimmed at Q25 with fastp and aligned with MiXCR, with productive beta chains retained. One record per CDR3 amino acid sequence lists the most common genes and DNA. TCRdb's processing, not the authors', yielded these V and J calls. The sample table holds some 200,000 distinct CDR3 sequences, of which around 96% were seen once. Of the sample, 0.093% falls within the top ten clones.

The chain couples TRBV9 to TRBJ1-2, and the D gene may be TRBD1, 6 bases matching. The sequenced material came from CD4+ T cells from PBMCs. The sequence derives from a human donor with multiple sclerosis. The CDR3 reads CASGAGGRYGYTF. Here is the DNA: TGTGCCTCCGGGGCCGGGGGCCGCTATGGCTACACCTTC.